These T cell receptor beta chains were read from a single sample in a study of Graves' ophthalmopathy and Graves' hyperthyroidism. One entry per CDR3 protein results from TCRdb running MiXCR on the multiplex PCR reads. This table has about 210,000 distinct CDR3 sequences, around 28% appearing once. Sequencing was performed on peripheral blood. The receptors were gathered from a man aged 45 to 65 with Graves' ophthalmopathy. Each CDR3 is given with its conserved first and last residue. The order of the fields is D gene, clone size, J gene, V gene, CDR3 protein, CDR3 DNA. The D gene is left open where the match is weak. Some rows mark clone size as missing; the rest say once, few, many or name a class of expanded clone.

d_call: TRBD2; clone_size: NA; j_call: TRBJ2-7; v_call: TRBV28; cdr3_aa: CASSSVAGKHYEQYF; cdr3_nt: TGTGCCAGCAGTTCCGTAGCGGGGAAACACTACGAGCAGTACTTC
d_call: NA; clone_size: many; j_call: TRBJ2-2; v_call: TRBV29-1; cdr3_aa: CSVEDPLAVNTGELFF; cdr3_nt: TGCAGCGTTGAAGATCCGCTAGCAGTGAACACCGGGGAGCTGTTTTTT
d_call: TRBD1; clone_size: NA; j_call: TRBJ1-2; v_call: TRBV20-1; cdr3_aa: CSAEMVGTGSAGGYTF; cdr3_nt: TGCAGTGCTGAAATGGTCGGGACAGGGAGTGCGGGTGGCTACACCTTC
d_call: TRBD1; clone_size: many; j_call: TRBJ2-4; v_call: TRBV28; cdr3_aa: CASSLFGTGIAKNIQYF; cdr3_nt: TGTGCCAGCAGTTTATTCGGGACAGGGATAGCCAAAAACATTCAGTACTTC
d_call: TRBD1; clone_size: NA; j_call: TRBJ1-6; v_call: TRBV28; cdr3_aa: CASSLCTPGQGFCSPLHF; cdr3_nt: TGTGCCAGCAGTTTGTGCACTCCGGGACAGGGTTTTTGCTCACCCCTCCACTTT
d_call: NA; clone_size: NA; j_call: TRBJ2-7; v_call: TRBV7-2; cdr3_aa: CASSLAPGVPYEQYF; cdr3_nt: TGTGCCAGCAGTCTAGCCCCGGGAGTCCCCTACGAGCAGTACTTC
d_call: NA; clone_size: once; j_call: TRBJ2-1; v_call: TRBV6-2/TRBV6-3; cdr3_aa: CASSYSVASQYNEQFF; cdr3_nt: TGTGCCAGCAGTTACTCGGTGGCTAGCCAATACAATGAGCAGTTCTTC
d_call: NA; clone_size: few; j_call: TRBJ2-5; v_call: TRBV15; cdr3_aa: CATSRPPAETQYF; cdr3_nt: TGTGCCACCAGCAGACCTCCAGCGGAGACCCAGTACTTC
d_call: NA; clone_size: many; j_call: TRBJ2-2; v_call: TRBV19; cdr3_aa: CASSIRGGASNTGELFF; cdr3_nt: TGTGCCAGTAGTATTCGTGGGGGGGCCTCGAACACCGGGGAGCTGTTTTTT
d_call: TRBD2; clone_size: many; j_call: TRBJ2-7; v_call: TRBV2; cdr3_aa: CASSGTSGSGYEQYF; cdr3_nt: TGTGCCAGCAGTGGGACTAGCGGGAGTGGGTACGAGCAGTACTTC
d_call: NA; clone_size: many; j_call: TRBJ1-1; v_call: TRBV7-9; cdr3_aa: CASSLGDLGTEAFF; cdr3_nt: TGTGCCAGCAGCTTAGGGGACCTGGGAACTGAAGCTTTCTTT
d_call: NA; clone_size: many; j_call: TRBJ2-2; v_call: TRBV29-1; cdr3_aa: CSAGFTGELFF; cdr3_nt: TGCAGCGCTGGTTTCACCGGGGAGCTGTTTTTT
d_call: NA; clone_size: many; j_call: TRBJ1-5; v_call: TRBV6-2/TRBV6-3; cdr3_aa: CASRDSLDQPQHF; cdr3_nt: TGTGCCAGCAGAGACAGTCTGGATCAGCCCCAGCATTTT
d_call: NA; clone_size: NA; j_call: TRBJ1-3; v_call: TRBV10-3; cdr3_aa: CATTSWVSSGNTIYF; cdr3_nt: TGTGCCACCACGTCCTGGGTTTCCTCTGGAAACACCATATATTTT
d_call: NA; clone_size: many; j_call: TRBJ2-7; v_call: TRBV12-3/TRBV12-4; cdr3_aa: CASSFSKGGEQYF; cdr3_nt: TGTGCCAGCAGTTTTTCTAAGGGTGGCGAGCAGTACTTC
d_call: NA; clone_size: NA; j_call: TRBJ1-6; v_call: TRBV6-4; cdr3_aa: CASSEVQGSNSPLHF; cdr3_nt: TGTGCCAGCAGTGAAGTCCAGGGTTCAAATTCACCCCTCCACTTT
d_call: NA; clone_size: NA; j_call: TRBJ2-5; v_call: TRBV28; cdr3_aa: CASSLSPGEETQYF; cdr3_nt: TGTGCCAGCAGTTTATCCCCAGGGGAAGAGACCCAGTACTTC
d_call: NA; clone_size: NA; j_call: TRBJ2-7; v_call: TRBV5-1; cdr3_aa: CASSLARGARAYEQYF; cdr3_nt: TGCGCCAGCAGCTTGGCTCGGGGGGCTAGGGCCTACGAGCAGTACTTC
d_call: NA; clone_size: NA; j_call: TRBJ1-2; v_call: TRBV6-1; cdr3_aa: CASSELPTNYGYTF; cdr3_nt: TGTGCCAGCAGTGAATTGCCAACCAACTATGGCTACACCTTC
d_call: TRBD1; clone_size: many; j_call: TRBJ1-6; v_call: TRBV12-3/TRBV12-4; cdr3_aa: CASRGTGGYNSPLHF; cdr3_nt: TGTGCCAGCAGAGGGACAGGGGGCTATAATTCACCCCTCCACTTT
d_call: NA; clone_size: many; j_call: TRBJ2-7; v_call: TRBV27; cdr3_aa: CASSFSGPYEQYF; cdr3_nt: TGTGCCAGCAGTTTTAGCGGACCCTACGAGCAGTACTTC
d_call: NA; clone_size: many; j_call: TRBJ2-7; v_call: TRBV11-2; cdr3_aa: CASSYTSSPPAYEQYF; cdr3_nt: TGTGCCAGCAGCTATACCTCGAGCCCACCCGCCTACGAGCAGTACTTC
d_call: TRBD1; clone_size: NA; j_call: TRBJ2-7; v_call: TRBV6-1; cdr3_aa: CASRTGQDYEQYF; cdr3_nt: TGTGCCAGCAGGACGGGACAGGACTACGAGCAGTACTTC
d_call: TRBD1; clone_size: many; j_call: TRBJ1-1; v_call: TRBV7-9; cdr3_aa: CASSTQGALNTEAFF; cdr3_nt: TGTGCCAGCAGCACTCAGGGGGCATTGAACACTGAAGCTTTCTTT
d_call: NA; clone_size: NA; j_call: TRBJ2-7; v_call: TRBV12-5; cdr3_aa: CASGPKGVNEQYF; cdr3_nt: TGTGCTAGTGGTCCTAAGGGGGTTAACGAGCAGTACTTC
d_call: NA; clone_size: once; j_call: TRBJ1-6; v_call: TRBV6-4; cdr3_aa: CASSRANNSPLHF; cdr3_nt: TGTGCCAGCAGTCGAGCCAATAATTCACCCCTCCACTTT
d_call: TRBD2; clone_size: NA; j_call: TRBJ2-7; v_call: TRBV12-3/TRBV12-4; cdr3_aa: CASSLVAVAGGPSEQYF; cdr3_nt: TGTGCCAGCAGTTTAGTGGCGGTAGCGGGAGGGCCGAGCGAGCAGTACTTC
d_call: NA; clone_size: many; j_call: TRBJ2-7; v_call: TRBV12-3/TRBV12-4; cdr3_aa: CASSLALTYEQYF; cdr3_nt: TGTGCCAGCAGTTTAGCGCTGACCTACGAGCAGTACTTC
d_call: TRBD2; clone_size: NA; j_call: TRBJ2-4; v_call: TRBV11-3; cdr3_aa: CASSVRGENIQYF; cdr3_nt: TGTGCCAGCAGTGTCCGGGGGGAAAACATTCAGTACTTC
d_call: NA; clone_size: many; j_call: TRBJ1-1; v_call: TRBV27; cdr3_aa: CASSLDSGTQAFF; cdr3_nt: TGTGCCAGCAGTTTAGATAGCGGGACACAAGCTTTCTTT
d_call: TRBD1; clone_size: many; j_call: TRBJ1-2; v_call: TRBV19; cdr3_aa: CASSGPGQGHGYTF; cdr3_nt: TGTGCCAGTAGTGGTCCGGGACAGGGACATGGCTACACCTTC
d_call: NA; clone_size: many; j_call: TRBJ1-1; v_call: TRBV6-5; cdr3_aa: CASRFRMNTEAFF; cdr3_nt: TGTGCCAGCAGATTCAGGATGAACACTGAAGCTTTCTTT
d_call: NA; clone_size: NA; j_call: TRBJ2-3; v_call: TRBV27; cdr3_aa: CASSAGSTDTQYF; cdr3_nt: TGTGCCAGCAGTGCGGGAAGCACAGATACGCAGTATTTT
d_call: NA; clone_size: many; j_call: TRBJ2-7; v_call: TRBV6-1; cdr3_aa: CASSEVAIQSYEQYF; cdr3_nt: TGTGCCAGCAGTGAAGTAGCCATACAGTCCTACGAGCAGTACTTC
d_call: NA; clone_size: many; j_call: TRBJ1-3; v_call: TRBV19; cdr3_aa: CACGKYGNTIYF; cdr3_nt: TGTGCCTGCGGTAAATACGGAAACACCATATATTTT
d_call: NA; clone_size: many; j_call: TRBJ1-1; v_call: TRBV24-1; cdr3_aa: CATSMGARGEAFF; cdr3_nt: TGTGCCACCAGTATGGGGGCGCGGGGTGAAGCTTTCTTT
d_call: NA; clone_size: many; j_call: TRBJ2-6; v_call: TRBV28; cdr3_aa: CASSLVWGLAGANVLTF; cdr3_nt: TGTGCCAGCAGTTTAGTTTGGGGGCTTGCTGGGGCCAACGTCCTGACTTTC
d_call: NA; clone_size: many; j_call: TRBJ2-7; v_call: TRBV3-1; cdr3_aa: CASSQVAQEQYF; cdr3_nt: TGTGCCAGCAGCCAAGTGGCACAGGAGCAGTACTTC
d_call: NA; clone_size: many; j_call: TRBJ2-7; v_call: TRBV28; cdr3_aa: CASSLWTVGYEQYF; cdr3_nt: TGTGCCAGCAGTTTATGGACGGTTGGTTACGAGCAGTACTTC
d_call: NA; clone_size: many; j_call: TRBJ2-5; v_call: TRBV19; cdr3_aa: CASSPRDRSKETQYF; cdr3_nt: TGTGCCAGTAGTCCCCGCGACAGATCGAAAGAGACCCAGTACTTC
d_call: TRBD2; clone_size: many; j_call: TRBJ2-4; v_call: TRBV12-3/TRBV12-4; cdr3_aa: CASSLEGGNIQYF; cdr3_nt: TGTGCCAGCAGTTTAGAGGGAGGGAACATTCAGTACTTC
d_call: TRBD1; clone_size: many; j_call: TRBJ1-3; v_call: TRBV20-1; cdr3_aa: CSAPNVAGQGSGNTIYF; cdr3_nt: TGCAGTGCTCCCAATGTAGCAGGACAGGGAAGTGGAAACACCATATATTTT
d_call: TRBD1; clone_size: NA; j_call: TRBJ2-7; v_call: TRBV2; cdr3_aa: CASRGTGYGEQYF; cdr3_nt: TGTGCCAGCAGGGGGACAGGGTATGGCGAGCAGTACTTC
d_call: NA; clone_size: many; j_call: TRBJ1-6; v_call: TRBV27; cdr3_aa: CASTPWVPSGSPLHF; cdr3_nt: TGTGCCAGCACCCCTTGGGTCCCGAGCGGTTCACCCCTCCACTTT
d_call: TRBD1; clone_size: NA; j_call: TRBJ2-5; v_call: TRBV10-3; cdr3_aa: CAMGDSRRETQYF; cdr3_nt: TGTGCCATGGGGGACAGCCGGAGGGAGACCCAGTACTTC
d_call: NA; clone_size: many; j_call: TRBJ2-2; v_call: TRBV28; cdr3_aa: CASSSGTTNTGELFF; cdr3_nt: TGTGCCAGCAGCTCTGGGACGACGAACACCGGGGAGCTGTTTTTT
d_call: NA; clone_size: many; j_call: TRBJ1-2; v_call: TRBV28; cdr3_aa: CASSAGINYGYTF; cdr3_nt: TGTGCCAGCAGCGCCGGGATCAACTATGGCTACACCTTC
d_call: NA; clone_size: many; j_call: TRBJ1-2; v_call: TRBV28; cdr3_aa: CASSSQGRDFGYTF; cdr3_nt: TGTGCCAGCAGTTCGCAGGGGCGAGATTTCGGCTACACCTTC
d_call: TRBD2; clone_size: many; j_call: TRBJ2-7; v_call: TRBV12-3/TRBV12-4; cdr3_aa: CASTRASGKEQYF; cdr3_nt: TGTGCCAGCACCCGAGCTAGCGGGAAGGAGCAGTACTTC
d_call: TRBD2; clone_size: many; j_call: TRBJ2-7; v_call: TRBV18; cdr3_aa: CASSWTSDTYEQYF; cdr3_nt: TGTGCCAGCTCTTGGACTAGCGACACCTACGAGCAGTACTTC
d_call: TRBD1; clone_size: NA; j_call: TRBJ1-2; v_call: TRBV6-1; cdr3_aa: CASRTGVYYGYTF; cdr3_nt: TGTGCCAGCAGGACAGGGGTGTATTATGGCTACACCTTC
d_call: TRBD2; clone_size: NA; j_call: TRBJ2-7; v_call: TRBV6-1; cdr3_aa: CASRQSGTSKPEQYF; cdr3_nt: TGTGCCAGCAGGCAATCCGGGACTAGCAAGCCCGAGCAGTACTTC
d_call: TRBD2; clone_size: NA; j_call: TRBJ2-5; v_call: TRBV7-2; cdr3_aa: CASSILAGGLGETQYF; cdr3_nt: TGTGCCAGCAGCATTCTAGCGGGAGGGCTCGGGGAGACCCAGTACTTC
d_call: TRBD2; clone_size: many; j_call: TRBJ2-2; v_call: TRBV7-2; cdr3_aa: CASSWEGRSGELFF; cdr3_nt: TGTGCCAGCAGCTGGGAGGGCCGATCCGGGGAGCTGTTTTTT
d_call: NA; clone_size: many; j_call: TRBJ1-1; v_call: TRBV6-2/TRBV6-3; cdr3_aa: CASSYKKTGTEAFF; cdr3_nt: TGTGCCAGCAGTTATAAAAAAACCGGGACTGAAGCTTTCTTT